This T cell receptor beta chain was sequenced during a study of T cells in localized non-small cell lung cancer. Study observations and caveats: Longer overall survival was linked to higher blood T cell density. Tumor showed lower T cell clonality than uninvolved adjacent lung, where it was highest.

In germline, CDR1 is MNHGY, CDR2 SAAAGT. The length of the CDR3 is 15 residues. Between the trimmed V and J ends, which lost 2 bases and 6 bases, there was a span of 15 bases. This clone was seen a handful of times. As yet, its antigen is unknown. This table comes from immunoSEQ multiplex PCR, and its TCRdb copy is limited to in-frame clones, with some not included. The data show fewer than 1,500 clones, around 38% seen once. The material was lung tumor tissue, obtained before any cancer treatment. The source is a male donor aged 60 or older with stage III lung adenocarcinoma. This chain uses TRBV6-8 with TRBJ2-3; no clear D. Written as DNA, the CDR3 is TGTGCCAGCAGTTACCTAGTTCGCCTGTCGGATACGCAGTATTTT. Residues: CASSYLVRLSDTQYF.